Included here is one T cell receptor (beta chain) sequence, with context. Its target is not known. RNA was extracted from bulk tissue without any cell sorting. This sample was included in a study of tumor and adjacent non-tumor tissue in lung cancer. Overall study: The cohort had roughly 11 adenocarcinoma, a couple of squamous cell and 1 small cell patients. On average, productive TCRbeta reads reached about 4.17 million per sample.

Study-wide results and limits: Top 100 clones took a larger repertoire share in normal lung.

In germline, CDR1 is SGHAT, CDR2 FQDESV (reference sequence). The V gene lost 10 bases and the J gene lost 7 bases, with 29 bases spanning the gap. The length of the CDR3 is 16 residues. A modified ARM-PCR protocol with three rounds of nested PCR amplified TCRbeta. TCRdb reanalysed the multiplex PCR reads using MiXCR and keeps one entry per CDR3 protein. The sample lists fewer than 85,000 distinct CDR3 sequences, around 74% seen once, with more than 10% in the top ten. The clonotype comes from a woman aged 45-59 years with non-small cell lung cancer. The sample was lung tumor tissue. V and J are TRBV11-1 and TRBJ2-7, with D perhaps TRBD1 or TRBD2 (6 bases each). The CDR3 DNA reads TGTGCCAACAGGGACCCCGGGACTGATGAACTCGGGGAGCAGTACTTC. This codes for CANRDPGTDELGEQYF.